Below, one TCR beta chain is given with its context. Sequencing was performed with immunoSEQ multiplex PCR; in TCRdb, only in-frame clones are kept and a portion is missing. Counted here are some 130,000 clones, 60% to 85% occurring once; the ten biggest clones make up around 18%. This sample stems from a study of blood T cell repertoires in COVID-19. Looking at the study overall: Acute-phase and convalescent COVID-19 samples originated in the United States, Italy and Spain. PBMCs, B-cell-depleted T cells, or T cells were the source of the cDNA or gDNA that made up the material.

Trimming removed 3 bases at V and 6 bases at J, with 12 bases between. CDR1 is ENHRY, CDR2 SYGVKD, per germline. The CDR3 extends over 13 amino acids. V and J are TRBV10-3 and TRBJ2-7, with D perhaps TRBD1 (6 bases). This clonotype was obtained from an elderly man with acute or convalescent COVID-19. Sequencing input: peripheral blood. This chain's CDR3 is CAISDLVGAEQYF. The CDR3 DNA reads TGTGCCATCAGTGACCTCGTGGGGGCCGAGCAGTACTTC.